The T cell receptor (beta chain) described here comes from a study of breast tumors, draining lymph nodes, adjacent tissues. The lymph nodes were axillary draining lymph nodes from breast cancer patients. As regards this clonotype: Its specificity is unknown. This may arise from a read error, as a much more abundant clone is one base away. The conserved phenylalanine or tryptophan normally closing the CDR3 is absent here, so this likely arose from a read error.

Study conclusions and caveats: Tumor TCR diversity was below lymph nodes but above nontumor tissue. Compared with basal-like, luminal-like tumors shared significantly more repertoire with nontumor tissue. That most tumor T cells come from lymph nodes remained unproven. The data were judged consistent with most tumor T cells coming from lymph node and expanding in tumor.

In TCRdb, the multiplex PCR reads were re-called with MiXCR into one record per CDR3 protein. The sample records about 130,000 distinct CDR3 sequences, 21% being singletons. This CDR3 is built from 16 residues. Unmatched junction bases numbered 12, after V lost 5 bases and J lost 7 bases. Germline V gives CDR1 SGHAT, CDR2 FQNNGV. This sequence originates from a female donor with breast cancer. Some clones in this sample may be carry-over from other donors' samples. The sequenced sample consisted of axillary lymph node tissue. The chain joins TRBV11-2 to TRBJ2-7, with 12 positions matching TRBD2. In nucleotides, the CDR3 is TGTGCCAGCAGCCCGCTAGCGGGAGGGTCCCTCGGAGAGCAGTACCTC. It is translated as CASSPLAGGSLGEQYL.